The next 24 T cell receptor beta chains were all read from a single sample in a study of shared clonotypes between healthy human individuals. Assay used: immunoSEQ multiplex PCR; TCRdb lists only in-frame clones, some missing. The sample carries some 2,500,000 clones, approximately 93% recorded once. Sequencing was done on a sample of naive CD4+ T cells from PBMCs. Subset: CD45RA+ positively selected. Receptor source: a man aged 18-30 years in good health. Some clones in this sample may be carry-over from other donors' samples.

The chain couples TRBV7-9 to TRBJ2-7; weak D call: TRBD1 (6 bases). With 1 base removed from V and 3 bases from J, the gap between germline ends came to 22 bases. This CDR3 spans 18 amino acids. Germline V gene lookup returns CDR1 SEHNR and CDR2 FQNEAQ (reference sequence). In nucleotides, the CDR3 is TGTGCCAGCAGCTTAGGCTTAGGTGGACAGCTAAAACGCTACGAGCAGTACTTC. It yields the protein CASSLGLGGQLKRYEQYF.

CDR3 DNA: TGTGCCAGCAGCGTCGAAGTCTCCTACGAGCAGTACTTC. Amino acid sequence: CASSVEVSYEQYF. The chain has TRBV7-9 and TRBJ2-7; D is ambiguous. The germline CDR1 and CDR2 sequences are SEHNR and FQNEAQ (reference sequence). The CDR3 covers 13 residues. V dropped 5 bases and J dropped 0 bases, with 8 bases sitting between them.

This chain links TRBV27 with TRBJ2-3, with D unresolved. This CDR3 comprises 15 residues. The germline CDR1 and CDR2 sequences are MNHEY and SMNVEV (reference sequence). Trimming removed 8 bases at V and 0 bases at J, with 15 bases between. In DNA form, the CDR3 reads TGTGCCAGCCGCCTGACATCTATAAGCACAGATACGCAGTATTTT. Translation: CASRLTSISTDTQYF.

Note on this clone: The same CDR3 also results from other DNA sequences found in this sample. CDR3 bases: TGTGCCAGCAGCTTAGGGACTAGTGCATACAATGAGCAGTTCTTC. It yields the protein CASSLGTSAYNEQFF. The chain is built from TRBV11-3 and TRBJ2-1; TRBD2 aligns across 7 bases. Germline V gives CDR1 SGHNT, CDR2 YENEEA. V was pared by 1 base and J by 4 bases, with 4 bases of the junction left unmatched. CDR3 length equals 15 residues.

This rearrangement joins TRBV5-1 to TRBJ1-3; D ambiguous. The CDR3 length is 15 residues. Germline V CDR1 and CDR2: SGHRS, YFSETQ. V was shortened by 0 bases and J by 7 bases, with 14 bases between the two germline ends. In DNA, the CDR3 is TGCGCCAGCAGCTTGGGCAGTCCCACGGGGAACACCATATATTTT. It is translated as CASSLGSPTGNTIYF.

The CDR3 reads CASSYTFLNGQAFF. Written as DNA, the CDR3 is TGTGCCAGCAGTTACACCTTCTTAAACGGCCAAGCTTTCTTT. The chain recombines TRBV6-5 with TRBJ1-1; the D is unclear. This CDR3 region has 14 residues. Germline loops: CDR1 MNHEY, CDR2 SVGAGI. V dropped 2 bases and J dropped 9 bases, with 16 bases sitting between them.

The V gene is TRBV5-1, the J gene TRBJ1-1, with 8 bases that match TRBD1. Looked up from germline, CDR1 is SGHRS and CDR2 is YFSETQ. This CDR3 has 15 residues. V trimming: 4 bases; J trimming: 4 bases; junction bases outside the gene matches: 9. CDR3 region: CASSTRSQGATEAFF. The CDR3 nucleotides are TGCGCCAGCAGCACACGCTCGCAGGGGGCCACTGAAGCTTTCTTT.

Concerning this clone itself: The same CDR3 also results from other DNA sequences found in this sample. The chain uses TRBV28 and TRBJ1-2, with a weak D call TRBD1 (5 bases). Germline V gives CDR1 MDHEN, CDR2 SYDVKM. The CDR3 is 12 residues long. Trimming removed 5 bases at V and 8 bases at J, with 12 bases between. CDR3 in DNA: TGTGCCAGCAGTCTCACAGGCGGAGGCTACACCTTC. Translating gives CASSLTGGGYTF.

The V call is TRBV9, the J call TRBJ2-1, with TRBD1 matching 7 bases. CDR1 and CDR2 from the germline V gene are SGDLS and YYNGEE. Trimming took 7 bases from V and 0 from J; bases not matched to a gene: 13. The CDR3 has 17 amino acids. CDR3 loop: CASGQSSGTASYNEQFF. CDR3 DNA sequence: TGTGCCAGCGGCCAGTCCTCCGGGACAGCCTCCTACAATGAGCAGTTCTTC. The variable domain in full, completed from reference TRBV9 and TRBJ2-1, reads DSGVTQTPKHLITATGQRVTLRCSPRSGDLSVYWYQQSLDQGLQFLIQYYNGEERAKGNILERFSAQQFPDLHSELNLSSLELGDSALYFCASGQSSGTASYNEQFFGPGTRLTVL.

This chain uses TRBV4-1 with TRBJ2-1, with TRBD1 matching 10 bases. With V trimmed by 1 base and J by 5 bases, 14 bases remained unmatched. Germline V gene data show CDR1 as MGHRA and CDR2 as YSYEKL. The CDR3 extends over 19 amino acids. CDR3 protein: CASSQASGTGVLADNEQFF. The CDR3 nucleotides are TGCGCCAGCAGCCAAGCCAGCGGGACAGGGGTTCTAGCAGACAATGAGCAGTTCTTC.

The chain carries TRBV9 and TRBJ2-6; perhaps TRBD1 as D (5 bases). The CDR3 length is 18 residues. The V gene lost 0 bases and the J gene lost 0 bases, with 13 bases spanning the gap. The V gene's germline CDR1 is SGDLS and CDR2 YYNGEE. CDR3 protein: CASSVEGWTLSGANVLTF. The CDR3 nucleotides are TGTGCCAGCAGCGTAGAGGGGTGGACCCTCTCTGGGGCCAACGTCCTGACTTTC. Together with reference TRBV9 and TRBJ2-6, the CDR3 gives the full variable domain: DSGVTQTPKHLITATGQRVTLRCSPRSGDLSVYWYQQSLDQGLQFLIQYYNGEERAKGNILERFSAQQFPDLHSELNLSSLELGDSALYFCASSVEGWTLSGANVLTFGAGSRLTVL.

The genes are TRBV28 and TRBJ2-1; unclear D gene. The CDR3 has 14 amino acids. Germline CDR1 is MDHEN and CDR2 is SYDVKM. V lost 3 bases and J 8 bases, leaving 14 bases between the germline ends. The CDR3 coding sequence is TGTGCCAGCAGTTTGGCCTTAGAGTATTATGAGCAGTTCTTC. As protein: CASSLALEYYEQFF.

The V call is TRBV7-3, the J call TRBJ2-5; TRBD2 matches 10 bases. Trimming at V came to 2 bases and at J to 5 bases, leaving 5 bases not matched to a gene. This CDR3 contains 15 residues. Per the germline V gene, CDR1 is SGHTA and CDR2 is FQGTGA. Here the CDR3 reads CASSLGASGSETQYF. The CDR3 nucleotides read TGTGCCAGCAGCTTAGGGGCTAGCGGGAGTGAGACCCAGTACTTC.

The chain employs TRBV5-4 and TRBJ1-2, with 8 bases fitting TRBD1. V was pared by 5 bases and J by 3 bases, with 6 bases of the junction left unmatched. Germline values: CDR1 SGHNT, CDR2 YYREEE (reference sequence). The CDR3 covers 14 residues. CDR3 sequence reads: CASRAGQEDYGYTF. For the CDR3, the DNA is TGTGCCAGCAGGGCGGGACAGGAGGACTATGGCTACACCTTC.

V gene TRBV9 combines with J gene TRBJ2-7; D is perhaps TRBD2 (5 bases). This CDR3 is 13 amino acids long. Between the trimmed V and J ends, which lost 3 bases and 4 bases, there was a span of 11 bases. Germline CDR1 SGDLS, CDR2 YYNGEE. The CDR3 region has the DNA TGTGCCAGCAGCGGGAGCGGTAGATACGAGCAGTACTTC. It specifies CASSGSGRYEQYF.

The chain joins TRBV7-2 to TRBJ1-5; 7 bases fit TRBD1. In germline, CDR1 is SGHTA, CDR2 FQGNSA. With V trimmed by 6 bases and J by 1 base, 9 bases remained unmatched. CDR3 length: 16 amino acids. The CDR3 sequence: CASSFFTGVSNQPQHF. DNA for the CDR3: TGTGCCAGCAGTTTTTTTACAGGGGTCAGCAATCAGCCCCAGCATTTT.

The chain couples TRBV28 to TRBJ1-5; D may be TRBD1 (5 bases). The germline CDR1 and CDR2 sequences are MDHEN and SYDVKM. V shed 11 bases and J shed 6 bases, with 20 bases lying between them. This CDR3 is 14 amino acids long. The CDR3 spells CAGGIGGGAQPQHF. In nucleotides, the CDR3 is TGTGCCGGGGGGATTGGGGGAGGCGCTCAGCCCCAGCATTTT.

The V and J genes are TRBV30 and TRBJ1-3; unclear D gene. This CDR3 has 16 amino acids. CDR1 is GTSNPN, CDR2 SVGIG, per germline (reference sequence). Trimming cost V 0 bases and J 0 bases, with 12 bases left between them. CDR3 sequence: CAWSVLLRPSGNTIYF. CDR3 nucleotides: TGTGCCTGGAGTGTACTTCTCCGACCCTCTGGAAACACCATATATTTT. Full variable domain (remainder filled in from reference TRBV30 and TRBJ1-3): SQTIHQWPATLVQPVGSPLSLECTVEGTSNPNLYWYRQAAGRGLQLLFYSVGIGQISSEVPQNLSASRPQDRQFILSSKKLLLSDSGFYLCAWSVLLRPSGNTIYFGEGSWLTVV.

In DNA form, the CDR3 reads TGTGCCAGCAGGACCGCCTGGAGGGCGGGGCGACTGCAAGAGACCCAGTACTTC. It specifies CASRTAWRAGRLQETQYF. The V call is TRBV28, the J call TRBJ2-5; D may be TRBD2 (6 bases). Trimming took 6 bases from V and 2 from J, leaving 25 bases between them. Per germline, CDR1 MDHEN and CDR2 SYDVKM. The CDR3 sequence is 18 residues long.

The chain employs TRBV6-1 and TRBJ2-7; TRBD1 might be the D (6 bases). V was cut by 6 bases and J by 0 bases, with 12 bases left in between. Germline CDR1 reads MNHNS; CDR2 reads SASEGT. The CDR3 length is 14 residues. The CDR3 region has the DNA TGTGCCAGCAGCGTACTAGGGGGCTCCTACGAGCAGTACTTC. Its protein is CASSVLGGSYEQYF.

J is TRBJ1-2 and V is TRBV5-6; 11 positions match TRBD1. The CDR3 runs 14 residues. Germline CDR1 and CDR2: SGHDT and YYEEEE. V dropped 4 bases and J dropped 7; count of bases not matched to a gene: 6. DNA for the CDR3: TGTGCCAGCAGCCCGGACAGGGGGCGGGGTGGCTACACCTTC. Residues: CASSPDRGRGGYTF.

This chain joins TRBV7-2 and TRBJ2-1; TRBD2 is a possible D gene (5 bases). The germline V gene encodes CDR1 SGHTA and CDR2 FQGNSA. The CDR3 has 14 amino acids. Trimming took off 1 base at V and 6 bases at J, with 10 bases between the two ends. The chain's CDR3 is CASSLVGNSNEQFF. As DNA, the CDR3 is TGTGCCAGCAGCTTAGTCGGGAATAGCAATGAGCAGTTCTTC.

The rearrangement uses TRBV7-2 and TRBJ1-4, with TRBD1 identical over 7 bases. The J segment lost 10 bases and the V segment lost 4 bases, leaving 9 bases of the junction unmatched. The germline CDR1 and CDR2 sequences are SGHTA and FQGNSA. This CDR3 spans 14 amino acids. The CDR3 protein is CASSWGRQGGKLFF. The CDR3 DNA follows: TGTGCCAGCAGCTGGGGGCGACAGGGAGGAAAACTGTTTTTT.

The rearrangement joins TRBV6-1 to TRBJ2-5; 8 positions match TRBD1. The end of the DNA is better explained by TRBJ2-7, so the J call may be wrong. The germline gives CDR1 MNHNS, CDR2 SASEGT. This CDR3 is built from 15 residues. DNA for the CDR3: TGTGCCAGCAGTTCCCCGGACAGGGATCGTGCCGAGCAGTACTTC. This encodes CASSSPDRDRAEQYF.